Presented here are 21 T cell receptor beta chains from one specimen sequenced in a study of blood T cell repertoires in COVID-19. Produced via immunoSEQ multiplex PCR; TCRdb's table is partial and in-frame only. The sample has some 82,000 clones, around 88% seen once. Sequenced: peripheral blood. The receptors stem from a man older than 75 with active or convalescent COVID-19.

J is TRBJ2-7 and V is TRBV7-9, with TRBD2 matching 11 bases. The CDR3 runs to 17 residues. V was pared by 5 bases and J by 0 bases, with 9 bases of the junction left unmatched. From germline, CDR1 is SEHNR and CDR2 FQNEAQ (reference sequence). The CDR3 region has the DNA TGTGCCAGCAGCCCCCCCTCTAGCGGGAGGACCTCCTACGAGCAGTACTTC. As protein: CASSPPSSGRTSYEQYF. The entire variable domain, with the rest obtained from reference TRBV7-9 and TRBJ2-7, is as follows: DTGVSQNPRHKITKRGQNVTFRCDPISEHNRLYWYRQTLGQGPEFLTYFQNEAQLEKSRLLSDRFSAERPKGSFSTLEIQRTEQGDSAMYLCASSPPSSGRTSYEQYFGPGTRLTVT.

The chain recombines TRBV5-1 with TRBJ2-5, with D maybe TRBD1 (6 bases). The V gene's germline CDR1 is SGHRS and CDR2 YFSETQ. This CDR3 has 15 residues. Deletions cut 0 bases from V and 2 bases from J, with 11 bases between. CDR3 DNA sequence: TGCGCCAGCAGCTTGGCCAGGACAGTACAAGAGACCCAGTACTTC. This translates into CASSLARTVQETQYF.

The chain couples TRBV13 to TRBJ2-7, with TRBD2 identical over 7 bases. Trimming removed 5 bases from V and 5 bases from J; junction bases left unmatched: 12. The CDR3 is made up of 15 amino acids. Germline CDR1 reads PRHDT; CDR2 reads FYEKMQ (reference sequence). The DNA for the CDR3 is TGTGCCAGCAGCCGCAGCGGACTAGGCTTCCACGAGCAGTACTTC. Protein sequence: CASSRSGLGFHEQYF.

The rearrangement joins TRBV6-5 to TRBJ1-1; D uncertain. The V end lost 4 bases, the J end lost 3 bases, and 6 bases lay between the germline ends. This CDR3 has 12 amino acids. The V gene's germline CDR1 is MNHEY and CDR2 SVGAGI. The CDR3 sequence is CASSSLYTEAFF. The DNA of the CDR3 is TGTGCCAGCAGTTCCCTTTACACTGAAGCTTTCTTT.

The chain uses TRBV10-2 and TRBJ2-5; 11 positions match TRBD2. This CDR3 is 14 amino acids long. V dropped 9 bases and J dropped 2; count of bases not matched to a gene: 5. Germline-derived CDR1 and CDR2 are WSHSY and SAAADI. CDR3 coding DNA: TGCGCCAGTTCTAGCGGGGGGCTTCAAGAGACCCAGTACTTC. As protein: CASSSGGLQETQYF.

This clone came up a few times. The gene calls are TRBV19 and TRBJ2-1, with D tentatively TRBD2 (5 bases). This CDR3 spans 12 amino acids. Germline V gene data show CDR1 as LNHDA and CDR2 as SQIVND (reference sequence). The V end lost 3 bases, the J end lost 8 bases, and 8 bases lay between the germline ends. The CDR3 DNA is TGTGCCAGTAGTATCCGGGGTGATGAGCAGTTCTTC. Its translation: CASSIRGDEQFF.

The CDR3 protein is CASSQESQTGTVSYEQYF. The CDR3 DNA is TGCGCCAGCAGCCAAGAGAGCCAGACCGGGACAGTCTCCTACGAGCAGTACTTC. The gene calls are TRBV4-1 and TRBJ2-7; 7 positions match TRBD1. There are 18 residues in the CDR3. The germline V gene has CDR1 MGHRA and CDR2 YSYEKL. V shed 0 bases and J 0 bases; nucleotides not matched to a gene: 11.

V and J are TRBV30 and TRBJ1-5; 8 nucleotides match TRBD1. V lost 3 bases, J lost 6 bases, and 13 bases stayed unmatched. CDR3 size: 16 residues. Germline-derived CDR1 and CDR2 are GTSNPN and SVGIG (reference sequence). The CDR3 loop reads CAWREPWTGQGQPQHF. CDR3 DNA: TGTGCCTGGAGGGAACCTTGGACAGGGCAGGGTCAGCCCCAGCATTTT.

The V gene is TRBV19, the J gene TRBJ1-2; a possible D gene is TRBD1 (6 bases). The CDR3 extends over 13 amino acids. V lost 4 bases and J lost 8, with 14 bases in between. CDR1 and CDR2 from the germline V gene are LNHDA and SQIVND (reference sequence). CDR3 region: CASSTLGARGYTF. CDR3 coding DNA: TGTGCCAGTAGTACACTGGGGGCGCGGGGCTACACCTTC.

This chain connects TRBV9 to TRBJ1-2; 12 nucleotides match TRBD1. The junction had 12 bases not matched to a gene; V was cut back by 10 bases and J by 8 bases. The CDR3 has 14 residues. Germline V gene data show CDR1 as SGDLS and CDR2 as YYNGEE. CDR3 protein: CARRGGQGAGGYTF. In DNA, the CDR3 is TGTGCCCGCCGCGGGGGACAGGGGGCGGGAGGCTACACCTTC. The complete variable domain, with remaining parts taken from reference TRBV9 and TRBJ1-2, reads DSGVTQTPKHLITATGQRVTLRCSPRSGDLSVYWYQQSLDQGLQFLIQYYNGEERAKGNILERFSAQQFPDLHSELNLSSLELGDSALYFCARRGGQGAGGYTFGSGTRLTVV.

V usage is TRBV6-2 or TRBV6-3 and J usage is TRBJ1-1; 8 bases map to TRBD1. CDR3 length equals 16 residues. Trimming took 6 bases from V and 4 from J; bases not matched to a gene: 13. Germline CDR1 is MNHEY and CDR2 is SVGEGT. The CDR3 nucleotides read TGTGCCAGCAGCTCGGGACAGGTTAGCATCGGCACTGAAGCTTTCTTT. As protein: CASSSGQVSIGTEAFF.

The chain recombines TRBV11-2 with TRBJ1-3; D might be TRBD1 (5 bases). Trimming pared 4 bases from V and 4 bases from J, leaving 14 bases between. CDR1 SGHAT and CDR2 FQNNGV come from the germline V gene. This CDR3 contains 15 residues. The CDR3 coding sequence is TGTGCCAGCAGCTCCCTCAGGGTCTCGGGAAACACCATATATTTT. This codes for CASSSLRVSGNTIYF. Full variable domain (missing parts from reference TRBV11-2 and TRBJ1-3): EAGVAQSPRYKIIEKRQSVAFWCNPISGHATLYWYQQILGQGPKLLIQFQNNGVVDDSQLPKDRFSAERLKGVDSTLKIQPAKLEDSAVYLCASSSLRVSGNTIYFGEGSWLTVV.

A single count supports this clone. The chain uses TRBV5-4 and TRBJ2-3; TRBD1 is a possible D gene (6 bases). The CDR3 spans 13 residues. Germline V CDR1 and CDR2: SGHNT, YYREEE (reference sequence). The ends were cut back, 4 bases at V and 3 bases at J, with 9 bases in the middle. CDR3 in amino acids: CASSSTGTDTQYF. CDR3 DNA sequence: TGTGCCAGCAGCAGCACAGGGACAGATACGCAGTATTTT.

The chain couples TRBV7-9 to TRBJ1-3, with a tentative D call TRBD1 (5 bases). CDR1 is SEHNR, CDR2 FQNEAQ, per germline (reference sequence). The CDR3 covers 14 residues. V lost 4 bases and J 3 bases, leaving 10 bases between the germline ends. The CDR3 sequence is CASSSQGFGNTIYF. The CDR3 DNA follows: TGTGCCAGCAGCTCCCAGGGTTTTGGAAACACCATATATTTT. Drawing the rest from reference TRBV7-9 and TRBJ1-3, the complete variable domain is DTGVSQNPRHKITKRGQNVTFRCDPISEHNRLYWYRQTLGQGPEFLTYFQNEAQLEKSRLLSDRFSAERPKGSFSTLEIQRTEQGDSAMYLCASSSQGFGNTIYFGEGSWLTVV.

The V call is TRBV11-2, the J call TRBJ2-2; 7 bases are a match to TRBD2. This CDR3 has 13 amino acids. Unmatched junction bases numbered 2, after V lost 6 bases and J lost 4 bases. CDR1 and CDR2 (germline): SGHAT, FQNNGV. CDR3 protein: CASRTSFTGELFF. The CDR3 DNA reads TGTGCCAGCAGGACTAGCTTCACCGGGGAGCTGTTTTTT.

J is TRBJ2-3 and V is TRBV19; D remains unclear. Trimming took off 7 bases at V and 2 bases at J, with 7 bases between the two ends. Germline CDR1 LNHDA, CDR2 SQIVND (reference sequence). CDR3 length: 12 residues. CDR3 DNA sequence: TGTGCCAGTATTGGCCCCACAGATACGCAGTATTTT. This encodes CASIGPTDTQYF.

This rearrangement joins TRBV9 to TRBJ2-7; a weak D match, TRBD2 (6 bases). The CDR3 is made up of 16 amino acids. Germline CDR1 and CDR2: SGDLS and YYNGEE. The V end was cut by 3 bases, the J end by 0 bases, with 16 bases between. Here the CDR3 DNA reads TGTGCCAGCAGCGGATCGGGCGGGAAAGACTCCTACGAGCAGTACTTC. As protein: CASSGSGGKDSYEQYF.

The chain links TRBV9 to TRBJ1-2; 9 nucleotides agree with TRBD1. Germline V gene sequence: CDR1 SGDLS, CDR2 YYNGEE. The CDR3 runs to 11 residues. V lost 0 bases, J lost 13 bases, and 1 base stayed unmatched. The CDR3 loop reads CASSVDRGLTF. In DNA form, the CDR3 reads TGTGCCAGCAGCGTAGACAGGGGGCTCACCTTC.

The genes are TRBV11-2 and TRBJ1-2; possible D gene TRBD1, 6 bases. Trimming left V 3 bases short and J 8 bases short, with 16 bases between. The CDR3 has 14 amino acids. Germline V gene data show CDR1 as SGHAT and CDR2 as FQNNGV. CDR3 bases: TGTGCCAGCAGCTTGGGGGCGGGTAGTTTAGGCTACACCTTC. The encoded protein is CASSLGAGSLGYTF. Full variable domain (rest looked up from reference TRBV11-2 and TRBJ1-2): EAGVAQSPRYKIIEKRQSVAFWCNPISGHATLYWYQQILGQGPKLLIQFQNNGVVDDSQLPKDRFSAERLKGVDSTLKIQPAKLEDSAVYLCASSLGAGSLGYTFGSGTRLTVV.

CDR3 loop: CASSFGTGRYEQFF. The CDR3 DNA reads as TGTGCCAGCAGCTTCGGGACAGGGAGATATGAGCAGTTCTTC. The chain employs TRBV5-4 and TRBJ2-1, with 9 bases lining up with TRBD1. Unmatched junction bases numbered 5, after V lost 2 bases and J lost 8 bases. Germline-derived CDR1 and CDR2 are SGHNT and YYREEE (reference sequence). CDR3 length: 14 residues. Full variable domain (outside the CDR3, taken from reference TRBV5-4 and TRBJ2-1): ETGVTQSPTHLIKTRGQQVTLRCSSQSGHNTVSWYQQALGQGPQFIFQYYREEENGRGNFPPRFSGLQFPNYSSELNVNALELDDSALYLCASSFGTGRYEQFFGPGTRLTVL.

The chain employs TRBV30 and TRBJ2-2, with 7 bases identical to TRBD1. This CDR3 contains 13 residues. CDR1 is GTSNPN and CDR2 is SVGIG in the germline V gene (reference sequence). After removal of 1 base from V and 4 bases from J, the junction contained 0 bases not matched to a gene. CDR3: CAWSDRGTGELFF. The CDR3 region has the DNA TGTGCCTGGAGTGACAGGGGCACCGGGGAGCTGTTTTTT.